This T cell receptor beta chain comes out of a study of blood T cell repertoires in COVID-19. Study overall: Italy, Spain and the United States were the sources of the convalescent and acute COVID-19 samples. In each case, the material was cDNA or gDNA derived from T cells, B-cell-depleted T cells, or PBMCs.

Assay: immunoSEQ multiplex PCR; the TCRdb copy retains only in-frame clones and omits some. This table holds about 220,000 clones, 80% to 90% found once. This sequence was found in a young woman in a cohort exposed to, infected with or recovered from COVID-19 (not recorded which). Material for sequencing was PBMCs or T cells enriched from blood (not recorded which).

The CDR3 is CASSLNLGDTEAFF. The CDR3 DNA reads TGTGCCAGTAGTTTAAACCTCGGTGACACTGAAGCTTTCTTT. The J gene is TRBJ1-1, the V gene TRBV19; no reliable D call. The CDR3 runs to 14 residues. V gave up 5 bases and J gave up 3 bases, with 13 bases separating them. Germline assignment: CDR1 LNHDA and CDR2 SQIVND (reference sequence).